This is a list of T cell receptor beta chains from one sample in a study of OX40 agonist ivuxolimab in advanced cancers. The table came from immunoSEQ multiplex PCR; TCRdb's copy has only in-frame clones and leaves some out. Altogether 25,000 to 35,000 clones are present, around 85% being singletons, with the ten largest covering around a fifth. The input for sequencing was CD4+ or CD8+ T cells sorted from blood, taken in a trial of the OX40 agonist ivuxolimab. The receptors come from an adult with an advanced solid tumor such as melanoma, head and neck, liver or kidney cancer. Both conserved end residues are part of each CDR3. Expanded clones get a size class; other rows say once, few or many, or leave the size out.

V	size	J	CDR3
TRBV13	NA	TRBJ2-5	CASSSDRVQETQYF
TRBV30	NA	TRBJ1-3	CAWSGPGNTIYF
TRBV6-5	NA	TRBJ2-1	CATSVGSDNEQFF
TRBV4-1	NA	TRBJ1-1	CASSNLGRMNTEAFF
TRBV19	NA	TRBJ1-2	CAKRGYETNYGYTF
TRBV6-1	NA	TRBJ2-5	CASSEGAGDQETQYF
TRBV19	NA	TRBJ2-1	CASSIGASGRNEQFF
TRBV10-3	once	TRBJ2-7	CAISETAYYEQYF
TRBV5-1	medium-sized	TRBJ2-7	CASSSPGGREQYF
TRBV30	NA	TRBJ2-7	CAWSPGLAESYEQYF
TRBV4-1	NA	TRBJ2-1	CASSQEGVAIYNEQFF
TRBV2	NA	TRBJ2-1	CASNGNEQFF
TRBV7-6	NA	TRBJ2-7	CASSGALAGKHYEQYF
TRBV6-1	NA	TRBJ2-3	CASSELAGPDTQYF
TRBV29-1	NA	TRBJ2-7	CSVVRGTGPYEQYF
TRBV2	NA	TRBJ2-5	CASSLLEVQLQETQYF
TRBV6-5	NA	TRBJ2-7	CASSYSNPGPYEQYF
TRBV29-1	NA	TRBJ1-3	CSVEAGEWSDSGNTIYF
TRBV4-1	NA	TRBJ1-4	CASSQEEGSGKLFF
TRBV9	few	TRBJ1-1	CASIDRVNTEAFF
TRBV4-1	NA	TRBJ2-7	CASSQVGGQGSYEQYF
TRBV6-4	few	TRBJ2-3	CASSGLRGSTDTQYF
TRBV4-1	NA	TRBJ1-1	CASSQGAGATEAFF
TRBV9	NA	TRBJ2-2	CASSVPTGTLGTGELFF
TRBV7-9	medium-sized	TRBJ2-7	CASTALTYEQYF
TRBV5-1	NA	TRBJ2-3	CASSLTAASTDTQYF
TRBV7-9	NA	TRBJ2-2	CASRTALGGVYTGELFF
TRBV6-5	NA	TRBJ2-2	CASSYRATGELFF
TRBV15	few	TRBJ2-5	CATSKQETQYF
TRBV10-3	NA	TRBJ2-7	CAISTGGGNEQYF
TRBV25-1	NA	TRBJ2-7	CASSALTSGRARYEQYF
TRBV14	NA	TRBJ1-3	CASSHPDGGFSGNTIYF
TRBV6-1	NA	TRBJ2-7	CASSETVRTYEQYF
TRBV6-6	NA	TRBJ1-5	CASKGGPNQPQHF
TRBV6-1	NA	TRBJ2-7	CASSYPGLEQYF
TRBV7-9	NA	TRBJ2-7	CASTREGLAYEQYF